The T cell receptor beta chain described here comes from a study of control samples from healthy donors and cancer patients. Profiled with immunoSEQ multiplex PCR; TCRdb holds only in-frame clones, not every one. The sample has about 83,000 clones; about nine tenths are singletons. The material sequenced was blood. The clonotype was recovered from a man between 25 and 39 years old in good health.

The CDR3 loop is CATSDRTGSPEHQETQYF. The CDR3 DNA reads TGTGCCACCAGTGATCGGACAGGTTCGCCTGAACACCAAGAGACCCAGTACTTC. V and J are TRBV24-1 and TRBJ2-5, with 7 nucleotides matching TRBD1. This CDR3 is built from 18 residues. Looked up from germline, CDR1 is KGHDR and CDR2 is SFDVKD. The ends lost 3 bases at V and 0 bases at J; junction bases unmatched: 12.